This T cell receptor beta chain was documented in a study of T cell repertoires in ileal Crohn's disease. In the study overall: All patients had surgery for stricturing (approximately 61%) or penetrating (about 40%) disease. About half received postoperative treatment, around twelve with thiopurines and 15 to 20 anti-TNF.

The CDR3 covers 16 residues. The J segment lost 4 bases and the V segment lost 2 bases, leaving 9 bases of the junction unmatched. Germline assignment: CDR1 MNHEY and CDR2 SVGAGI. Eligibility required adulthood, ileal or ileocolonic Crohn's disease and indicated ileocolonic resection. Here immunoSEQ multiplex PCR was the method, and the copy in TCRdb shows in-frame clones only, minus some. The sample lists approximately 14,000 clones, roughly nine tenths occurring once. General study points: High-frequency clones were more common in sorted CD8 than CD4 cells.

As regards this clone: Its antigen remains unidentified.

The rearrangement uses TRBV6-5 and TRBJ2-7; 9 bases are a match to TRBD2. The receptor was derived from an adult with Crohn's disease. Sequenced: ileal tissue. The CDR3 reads CASSYGGASGMYEQYF. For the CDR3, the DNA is TGTGCCAGCAGTTACGGAGGGGCTAGCGGGATGTACGAGCAGTACTTC.